The sequence of this T cell receptor beta chain was determined in a study of blood T cells in healthy people across ages. Collection of 8.5 to 10 milliliters of peripheral blood was performed for each donor. PCR was performed a second time for about 7 to 12 cycles using a sample-barcoded 5' primer and a J-beta primer mix. The study obtained at least 2.5 million CDR3-containing paired-end reads from every sample. TCRdb independently ran MiXCR on the 5' RACE reads; one entry per CDR3 protein. The sample contains roughly 1.5 million distinct CDR3 sequences, roughly 43% of which appear only once. The CDR3 has 13 residues. Looked up from germline, CDR1 is SGHKS and CDR2 is YYEKEE (reference sequence). Between the trimmed V and J ends, which lost 0 bases and 5 bases, there was a span of 6 bases.

Material for sequencing was blood. The chain combines TRBV5-5 with TRBJ2-1, with no clear D. This clonotype was obtained from a young woman in good health. CDR3 sequence: CASSLGPHNEQFF. CDR3 nucleotide sequence: TGTGCCAGCAGCTTGGGACCGCACAATGAGCAGTTCTTC.